Each of the 6 T cell receptor beta chains below was sequenced from the same sample in a study of blood T cell repertoires in COVID-19 (dated by TCRdb to between 2020 and 2021). The library was made by the immunoSEQ multiplex PCR assay. In its TCRdb copy, this immuneACCESS table keeps in-frame sequences only and misses some clones. Where compared with another copy, unresolved V genes explain less than half of these, and the others have no known cause. Here the sample has more than 350,000 clones; around 89% occur a single time. The ten largest clones capture 1% of the sample. Source material: PBMCs or T cells enriched from blood (not recorded which). The origin of the receptors is a man between 18 and 35 years old who had recovered from COVID-19.

The CDR3 is CASSLAEGFRSYNEQFF. Written as DNA, the CDR3 is TGTGCCAGCAGCTTAGCGGAGGGGTTTAGGTCCTACAATGAGCAGTTCTTC. V usage is TRBV7-9 and J usage is TRBJ2-1, with D maybe TRBD2 (6 bases). Germline V gene data show CDR1 as SEHNR and CDR2 as FQNEAQ (reference sequence). Trimming cost V 0 bases and J 1 base, with 13 bases left between them. This CDR3 is built from 17 residues.

The table lists this clone with a few counts. The rearrangement uses TRBV9 and TRBJ2-1, with a possible D match to TRBD1 (5 bases). The V and J ends lost 7 bases and 6 bases respectively, with 17 bases between them. The CDR3 has 14 residues. Germline CDR1 and CDR2: SGDLS and YYNGEE. As DNA, the CDR3 is TGTGCCAGCTCCAGTAGGGGTTTGGGCAATGAGCAGTTCTTC. Translated, it gives CASSSRGLGNEQFF.

The rearrangement links TRBV28 to TRBJ1-1; 7 bases agree with TRBD1. V lost 2 bases, J lost 10 bases, and 4 bases stayed unmatched. Germline values: CDR1 MDHEN, CDR2 SYDVKM. The CDR3 has 12 amino acids. DNA of the CDR3: TGTGCCAGCAGTTTAATTCCAGGGGGAGCTTTCTTT. Its protein product is CASSLIPGGAFF.

The chain employs TRBV28 and TRBJ1-6, with a tentative D call TRBD1 (6 bases). Germline values: CDR1 MDHEN, CDR2 SYDVKM. CDR3 length: 13 amino acids. V was trimmed by 10 bases and J by 6 bases, leaving 13 bases between them. The CDR3 is CAIKGVSNSPLHF. In nucleotides, the CDR3 is TGTGCCATAAAGGGGGTTTCTAATTCACCCCTCCACTTT.

The chain joins TRBV11-2 to TRBJ1-1, with TRBD1 as a possible D gene (5 bases). The germline gives CDR1 SGHAT, CDR2 FQNNGV. The CDR3 spans 12 residues. V lost 7 bases to trimming and J lost 5 bases, with 11 bases between them. The CDR3 nucleotides read TGTGCCAGCACGGGGGTCGGTACTGAAGCTTTCTTT. Its translation: CASTGVGTEAFF.

This rearrangement joins TRBV2 to TRBJ1-1; D is undetermined. The CDR3 contains 13 residues. Germline V CDR1 and CDR2: SNHLY, FYNNEI. V dropped 7 bases and J dropped 1 base, with 10 bases sitting between them. The chain's CDR3 is CASTSTENTEAFF. In DNA form, the CDR3 reads TGTGCCAGCACGTCAACAGAGAACACTGAAGCTTTCTTT.